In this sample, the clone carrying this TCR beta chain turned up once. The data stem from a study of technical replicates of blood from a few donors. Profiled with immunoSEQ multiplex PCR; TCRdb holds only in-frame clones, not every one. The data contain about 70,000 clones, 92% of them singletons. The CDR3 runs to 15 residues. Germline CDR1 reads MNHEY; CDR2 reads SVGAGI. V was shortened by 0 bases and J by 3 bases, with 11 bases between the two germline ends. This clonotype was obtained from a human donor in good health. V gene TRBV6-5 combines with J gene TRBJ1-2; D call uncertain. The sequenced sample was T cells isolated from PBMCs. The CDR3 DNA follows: TGTGCCAGCAGTTACTCTGGAGGGAGTCACTATGGCTACACCTTC. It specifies CASSYSGGSHYGYTF.